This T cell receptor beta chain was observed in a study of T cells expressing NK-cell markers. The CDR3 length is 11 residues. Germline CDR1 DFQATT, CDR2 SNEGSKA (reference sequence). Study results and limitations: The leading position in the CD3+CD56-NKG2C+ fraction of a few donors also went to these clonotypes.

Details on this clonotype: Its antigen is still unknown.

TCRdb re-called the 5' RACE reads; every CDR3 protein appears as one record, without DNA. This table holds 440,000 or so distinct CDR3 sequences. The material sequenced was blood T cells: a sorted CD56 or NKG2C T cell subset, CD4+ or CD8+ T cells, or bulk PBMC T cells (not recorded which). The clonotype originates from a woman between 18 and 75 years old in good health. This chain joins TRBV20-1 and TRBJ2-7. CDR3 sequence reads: CSARITYEQYF.